A selection of T cell receptor beta chains follows, all from one sample in a study of blood T cell repertoires in COVID-19. Here immunoSEQ multiplex PCR was the method, and the copy in TCRdb shows in-frame clones only, minus some. The top ten hold 9% of the sample, which has about 180,000 clones, over 75% seen once. The specimen sequenced was PBMCs or T cells enriched from blood (not recorded which). These receptors all come from a woman aged 18-29 years who had recovered from COVID-19. CDR3s include the opening cysteine and the closing phenylalanine or tryptophan. The D gene is left open where the match is weak. Expanded clones get a size class; other rows say once, few or many, or leave the size out.

j_gene,d_gene,abundance,v_gene,CDR3aa,CDR3nt
TRBJ1-1,-,-,TRBV5-1,CASSPGGQTTTEAFF,TGCGCCAGCAGCCCGGGAGGACAAACGACCACTGAAGCTTTCTTT
TRBJ1-2,TRBD1,-,TRBV3-1/TRBV3-2,CASSPRGQGDGYTF,TGTGCCAGCAGCCCTCGAGGACAGGGCGACGGCTACACCTTC
TRBJ1-1,TRBD1,-,TRBV29-1,CSVEGALTGSTVNTEAFF,TGCAGCGTTGAAGGGGCATTGACAGGGAGTACGGTAAACACTGAAGCTTTCTTT
TRBJ1-4,TRBD1,-,TRBV11-2,CASSSDRVFGKLFF,TGTGCCAGCAGCTCAGACAGGGTGTTCGGAAAACTGTTTTTT
TRBJ2-3,-,-,TRBV29-1,CSVETQGGPSDTQYF,TGCAGCGTTGAAACGCAGGGAGGCCCCTCAGATACGCAGTATTTT
TRBJ1-1,-,-,TRBV4-3,CASSQEVDRRATEAFF,TGCGCCAGCAGCCAGGAGGTCGACAGGCGGGCCACTGAAGCTTTCTTT
TRBJ2-3,TRBD2,-,TRBV5-4,CASSSELAGLTNTQYF,TGTGCCAGCAGCTCTGAACTAGCGGGGTTGACAAATACGCAGTATTTT
TRBJ1-1,TRBD1,few,TRBV6-2/TRBV6-3,CASSYSPAGGWSTEAFF,TGTGCCAGCAGTTACTCTCCGGCAGGGGGCTGGAGCACTGAAGCTTTCTTT
TRBJ1-1,TRBD1,-,TRBV9,CASSVGPHRGRLNTEAFF,TGTGCCAGCAGCGTAGGGCCCCACAGGGGCCGCTTGAACACTGAAGCTTTCTTT
TRBJ1-2,-,-,TRBV4-3,CASSQDRLQDYGYTF,TGCGCCAGCAGCCAAGATCGGTTACAGGACTATGGCTACACCTTC
TRBJ2-5,TRBD2,once,TRBV7-3,CASSLGLAGPKETQYF,TGTGCCAGCAGCTTAGGACTAGCGGGACCCAAAGAGACCCAGTACTTC
TRBJ2-7,TRBD1,-,TRBV27,CARHTGTEPSDEQYF,TGTGCCAGGCACACCGGGACAGAGCCATCCGACGAGCAGTACTTC
TRBJ2-3,-,-,TRBV28,CASSFRLRTDTQYF,TGTGCCAGCAGTTTCAGGCTCAGAACAGATACGCAGTATTTT
TRBJ2-1,-,-,TRBV6-4,CASSVEGGPYEQFF,TGTGCCAGCAGTGTAGAGGGGGGGCCCTATGAGCAGTTCTTC
TRBJ2-3,-,-,TRBV11-3,CASSLYGRDEDTQYF,TGTGCCAGCAGCTTATATGGCAGGGATGAAGATACGCAGTATTTT
TRBJ1-2,TRBD1,-,TRBV9,CASSPRTGGIYGYTF,TGTGCCAGCAGCCCAAGGACAGGAGGTATCTATGGCTACACCTTC
TRBJ2-3,TRBD2,-,TRBV4-1,CASSQDYGTSGSNPYTDTQYF,TGCGCCAGCAGCCAAGATTACGGGACTAGCGGGAGCAATCCCTACACAGATACGCAGTATTTT
TRBJ1-5,-,-,TRBV24-1,CATSDLSGLPQHF,TGTGCCACCAGTGATTTGTCGGGTTTACCCCAGCATTTT
TRBJ2-7,-,-,TRBV6-6,CASSELTGAYEQYF,TGTGCCAGCAGTGAGTTGACAGGAGCCTACGAGCAGTACTTC
TRBJ1-2,-,-,TRBV5-1,CASRLQGSDGYTF,TGCGCCAGCAGGCTACAGGGTTCGGATGGCTACACCTTC
TRBJ2-1,TRBD2,-,TRBV2,CASRVAGGGNEQFF,TGTGCCAGCAGGGTAGCGGGAGGGGGTAATGAGCAGTTCTTC
TRBJ2-5,-,once,TRBV12-3/TRBV12-4,CATTRGAWETQYF,TGTGCCACCACTCGGGGGGCTTGGGAGACCCAGTACTTC
TRBJ1-6,-,-,TRBV27,CASSSTGEPLHF,TGTGCCAGCAGTTCCACTGGAGAACCCCTCCACTTT
TRBJ2-3,-,-,TRBV7-9,CASSPLRSLRTDTQYF,TGTGCCAGCAGCCCGCTTCGCTCCCTGCGTACAGATACGCAGTATTTT
TRBJ1-2,TRBD1,-,TRBV2,CASSSDRGGGYTF,TGTGCCAGCAGCTCGGACAGGGGGGGTGGCTACACCTTC
TRBJ2-7,TRBD2,-,TRBV3-1/TRBV3-2,CASSHAGTSGSYEQYF,TGTGCCAGCAGCCATGCCGGGACTAGCGGGAGCTACGAGCAGTACTTC
TRBJ1-2,-,-,TRBV28,CASSSIQAPNYGYTF,TGTGCCAGCAGTTCCATTCAGGCTCCAAACTATGGCTACACCTTC
TRBJ1-2,-,-,TRBV5-1,CASSLWGEEGYTF,TGCGCCAGCAGCTTGTGGGGGGAGGAAGGCTACACCTTC
TRBJ2-3,-,-,TRBV7-3,CASSLTSGTDTQYF,TGTGCCAGCAGCTTAACTAGCGGCACAGATACGCAGTATTTT
TRBJ2-7,TRBD2,-,TRBV6-4,CASSDSAGGSHEQYF,TGTGCCAGCAGTGACTCAGCGGGGGGAAGTCACGAGCAGTACTTC
TRBJ1-1,-,-,TRBV5-6,CASSFSVNTEAFF,TGTGCCAGCAGCTTCAGTGTGAACACTGAAGCTTTCTTT
TRBJ2-3,-,-,TRBV30,CAWSGPGDADTQYF,TGTGCCTGGAGCGGCCCTGGAGACGCAGATACGCAGTATTTT
TRBJ2-7,-,-,TRBV5-1,CASSLAPGETYEQYF,TGCGCCAGCAGCTTGGCACCGGGGGAAACCTACGAGCAGTACTTC
TRBJ2-5,-,-,TRBV5-4,CASSYQGTAETQYF,TGTGCCAGCAGCTATCAGGGGACGGCGGAGACCCAGTACTTC